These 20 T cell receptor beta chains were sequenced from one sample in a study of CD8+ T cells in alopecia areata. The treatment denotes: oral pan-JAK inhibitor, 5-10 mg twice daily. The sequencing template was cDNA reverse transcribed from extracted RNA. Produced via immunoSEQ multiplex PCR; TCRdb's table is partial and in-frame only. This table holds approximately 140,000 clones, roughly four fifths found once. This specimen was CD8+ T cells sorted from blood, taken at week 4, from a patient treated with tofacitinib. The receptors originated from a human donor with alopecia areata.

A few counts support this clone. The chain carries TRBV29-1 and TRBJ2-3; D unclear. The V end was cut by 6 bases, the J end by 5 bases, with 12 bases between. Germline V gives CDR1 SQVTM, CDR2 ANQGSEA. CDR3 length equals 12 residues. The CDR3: CSVTLGGDTQYF. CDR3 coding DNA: TGCAGCGTGACGCTCGGTGGAGATACGCAGTATTTT.

CDR3 protein: CASSGLSYEQYF. CDR3 coding DNA: TGCGCCAGCAGCGGGCTTTCCTACGAGCAGTACTTC. The chain recombines TRBV5-1 with TRBJ2-7; the D is unclear. The germline gives CDR1 SGHRS, CDR2 YFSETQ. The CDR3 is 12 residues long. V was pared by 4 bases and J by 1 base, with 6 bases between.

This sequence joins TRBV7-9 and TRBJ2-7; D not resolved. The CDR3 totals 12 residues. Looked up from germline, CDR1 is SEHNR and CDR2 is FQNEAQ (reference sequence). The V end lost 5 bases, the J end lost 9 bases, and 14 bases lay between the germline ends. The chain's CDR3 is CASSPPEQRQYF. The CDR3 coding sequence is TGTGCCAGCAGCCCCCCTGAGCAGCGGCAGTACTTC. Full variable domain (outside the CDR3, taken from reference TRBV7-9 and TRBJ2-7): DTGVSQNPRHKITKRGQNVTFRCDPISEHNRLYWYRQTLGQGPEFLTYFQNEAQLEKSRLLSDRFSAERPKGSFSTLEIQRTEQGDSAMYLCASSPPEQRQYFGPGTRLTVT.

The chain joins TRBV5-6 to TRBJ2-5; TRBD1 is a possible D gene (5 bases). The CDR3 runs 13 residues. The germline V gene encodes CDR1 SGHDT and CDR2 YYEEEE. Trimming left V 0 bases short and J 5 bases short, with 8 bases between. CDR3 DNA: TGTGCCAGCAGCTTGGAACAGGTGGAGACCCAGTACTTC. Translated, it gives CASSLEQVETQYF.

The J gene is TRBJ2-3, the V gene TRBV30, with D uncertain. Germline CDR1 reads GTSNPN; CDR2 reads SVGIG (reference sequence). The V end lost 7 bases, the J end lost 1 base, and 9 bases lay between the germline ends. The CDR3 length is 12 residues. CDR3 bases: TGTGCCTCTATCGAGGGCACAGATACGCAGTATTTT. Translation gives CASIEGTDTQYF.

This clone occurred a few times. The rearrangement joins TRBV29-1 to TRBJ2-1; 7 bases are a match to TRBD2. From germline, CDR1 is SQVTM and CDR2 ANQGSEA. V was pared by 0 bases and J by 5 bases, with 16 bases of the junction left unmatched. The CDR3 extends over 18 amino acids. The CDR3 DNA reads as TGCAGCGTTGAAGATCTTGAGACGGGGGGATTAAGTCACAATGAGCAGTTCTTC. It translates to CSVEDLETGGLSHNEQFF.

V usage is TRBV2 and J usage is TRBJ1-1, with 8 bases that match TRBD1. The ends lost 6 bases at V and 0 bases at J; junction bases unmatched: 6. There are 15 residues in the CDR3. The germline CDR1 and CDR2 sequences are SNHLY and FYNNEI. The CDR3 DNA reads TGTGCCAGCAGACTAGGACAGGGCTTGAACACTGAAGCTTTCTTT. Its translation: CASRLGQGLNTEAFF. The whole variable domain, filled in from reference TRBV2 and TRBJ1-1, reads EPEVTQTPSHQVTQMGQEVILRCVPISNHLYFYWYRQILGQKVEFLVSFYNNEISEKSEIFDDQFSVERPDGSNFTLKIRSTKLEDSAMYFCASRLGQGLNTEAFFGQGTRLTVV.

This chain's CDR3 is CASSLDGSEQYF. The CDR3 coding sequence is TGTGCCAGCAGCTTAGATGGGAGCGAGCAGTACTTC. The V and J genes are TRBV7-9 and TRBJ2-7, with D possibly matching TRBD2 (5 bases). This CDR3 contains 12 residues. Germline assignment: CDR1 SEHNR and CDR2 FQNEAQ (reference sequence). V lost 1 base and J 6 bases, leaving 7 bases between the germline ends.

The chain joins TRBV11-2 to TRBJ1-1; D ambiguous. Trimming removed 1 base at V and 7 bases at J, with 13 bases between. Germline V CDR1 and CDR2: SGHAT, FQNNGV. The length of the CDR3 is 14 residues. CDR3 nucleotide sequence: TGTGCCAGCAGCTTAGGTCGGGCGCGTGATGAAGCTTTCTTT. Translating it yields CASSLGRARDEAFF.

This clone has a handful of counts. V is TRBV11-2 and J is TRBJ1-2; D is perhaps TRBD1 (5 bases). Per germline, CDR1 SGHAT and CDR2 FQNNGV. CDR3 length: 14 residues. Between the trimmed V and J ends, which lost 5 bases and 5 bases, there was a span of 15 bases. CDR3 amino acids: CASSPRGLMYGYTF. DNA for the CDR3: TGTGCCAGCAGCCCAAGGGGCTTGATGTATGGCTACACCTTC.

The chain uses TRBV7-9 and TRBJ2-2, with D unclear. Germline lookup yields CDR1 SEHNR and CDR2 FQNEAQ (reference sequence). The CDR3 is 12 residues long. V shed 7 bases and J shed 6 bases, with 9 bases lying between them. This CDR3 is CASISVPGELFF. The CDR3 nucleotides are TGTGCCAGCATCAGTGTTCCCGGGGAGCTGTTTTTT.

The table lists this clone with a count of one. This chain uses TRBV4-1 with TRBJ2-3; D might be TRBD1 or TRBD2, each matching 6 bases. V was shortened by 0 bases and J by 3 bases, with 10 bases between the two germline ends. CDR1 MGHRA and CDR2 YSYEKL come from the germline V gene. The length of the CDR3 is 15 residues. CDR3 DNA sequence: TGCGCCAGCAGCCAAGATGGAGGGGGGACAGATACGCAGTATTTT. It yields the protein CASSQDGGGTDTQYF.

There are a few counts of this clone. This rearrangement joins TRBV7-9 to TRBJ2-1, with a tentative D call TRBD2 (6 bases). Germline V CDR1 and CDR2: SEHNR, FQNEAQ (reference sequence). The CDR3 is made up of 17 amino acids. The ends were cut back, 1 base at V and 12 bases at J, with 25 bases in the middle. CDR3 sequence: CASSLGDLSVGGIAQFF. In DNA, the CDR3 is TGTGCCAGCAGCTTAGGGGACCTATCGGTGGGCGGGATTGCGCAGTTCTTC. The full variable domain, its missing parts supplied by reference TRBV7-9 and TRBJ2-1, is DTGVSQNPRHKITKRGQNVTFRCDPISEHNRLYWYRQTLGQGPEFLTYFQNEAQLEKSRLLSDRFSAERPKGSFSTLEIQRTEQGDSAMYLCASSLGDLSVGGIAQFFGPGTRLTVL.

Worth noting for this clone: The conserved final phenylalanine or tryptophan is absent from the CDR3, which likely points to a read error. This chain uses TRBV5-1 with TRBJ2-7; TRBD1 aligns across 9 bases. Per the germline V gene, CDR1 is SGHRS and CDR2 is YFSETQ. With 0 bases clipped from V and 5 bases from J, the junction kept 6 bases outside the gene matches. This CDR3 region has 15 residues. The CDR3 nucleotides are TGCGCCAGCAGCTTGGTAGGGACAGGGTCGAACGAGCAGTACCTC. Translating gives CASSLVGTGSNEQYL.

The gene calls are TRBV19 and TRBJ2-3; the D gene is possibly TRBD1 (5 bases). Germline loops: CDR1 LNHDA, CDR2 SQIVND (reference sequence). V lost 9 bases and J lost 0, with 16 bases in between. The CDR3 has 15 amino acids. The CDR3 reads CASLQGFSSTDTQYF. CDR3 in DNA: TGTGCCAGCCTGCAGGGATTCTCTAGCACAGATACGCAGTATTTT.

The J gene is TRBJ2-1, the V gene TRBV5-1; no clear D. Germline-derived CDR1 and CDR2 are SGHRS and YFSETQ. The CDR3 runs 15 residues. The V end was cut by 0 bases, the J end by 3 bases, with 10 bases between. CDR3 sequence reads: CASSLDLAFYNEQFF. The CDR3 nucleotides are TGCGCCAGCAGCTTGGACCTCGCCTTCTACAATGAGCAGTTCTTC.

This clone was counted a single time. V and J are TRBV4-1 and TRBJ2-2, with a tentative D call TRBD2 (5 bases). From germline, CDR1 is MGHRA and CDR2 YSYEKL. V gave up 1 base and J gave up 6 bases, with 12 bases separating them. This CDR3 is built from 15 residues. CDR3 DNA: TGCGCCAGCAGCCAAGGGCTTAGGCGGGCCGGGGAGCTGTTTTTT. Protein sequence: CASSQGLRRAGELFF.

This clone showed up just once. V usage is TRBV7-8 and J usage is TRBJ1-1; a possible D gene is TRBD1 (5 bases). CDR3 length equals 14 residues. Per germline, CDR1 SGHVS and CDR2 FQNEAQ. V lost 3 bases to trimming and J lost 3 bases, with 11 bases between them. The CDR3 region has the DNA TGTGCCAGCAGCTTCAGACAGCAGTACACTGAAGCTTTCTTT. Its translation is CASSFRQQYTEAFF.

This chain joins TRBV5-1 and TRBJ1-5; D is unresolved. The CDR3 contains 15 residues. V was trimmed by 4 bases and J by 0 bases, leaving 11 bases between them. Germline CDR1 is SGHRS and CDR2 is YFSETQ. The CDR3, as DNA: TGCGCCAGCAGCCTGATTTATTCTAGCAATCAGCCCCAGCATTTT. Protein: CASSLIYSSNQPQHF.

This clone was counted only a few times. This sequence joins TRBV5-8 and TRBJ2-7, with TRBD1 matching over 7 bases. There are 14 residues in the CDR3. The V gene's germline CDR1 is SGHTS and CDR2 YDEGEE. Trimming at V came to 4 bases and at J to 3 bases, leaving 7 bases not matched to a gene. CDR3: CASSNRQGRYEQYF. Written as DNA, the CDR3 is TGTGCCAGCAGCAACCGACAGGGCCGCTACGAGCAGTACTTC.